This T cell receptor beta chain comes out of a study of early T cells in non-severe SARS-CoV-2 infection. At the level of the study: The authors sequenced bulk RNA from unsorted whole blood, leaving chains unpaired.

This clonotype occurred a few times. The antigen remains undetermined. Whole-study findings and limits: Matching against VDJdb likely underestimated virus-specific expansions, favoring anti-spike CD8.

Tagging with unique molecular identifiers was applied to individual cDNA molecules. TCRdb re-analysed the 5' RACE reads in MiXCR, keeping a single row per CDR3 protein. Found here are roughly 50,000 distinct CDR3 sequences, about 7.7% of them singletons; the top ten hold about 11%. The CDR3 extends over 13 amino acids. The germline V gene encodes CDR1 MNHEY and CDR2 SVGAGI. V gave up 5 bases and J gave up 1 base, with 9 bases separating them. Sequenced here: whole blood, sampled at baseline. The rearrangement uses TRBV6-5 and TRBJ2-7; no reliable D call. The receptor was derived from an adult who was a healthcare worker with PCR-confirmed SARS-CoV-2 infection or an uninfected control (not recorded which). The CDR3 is CASSPIMSYEQYF. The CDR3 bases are TGTGCCAGCAGTCCGATAATGTCCTACGAGCAGTACTTC.